One T cell receptor (beta chain) is described in this entry. The antigen is not known. The CDR3 extends over 19 amino acids. Losses at the gene ends were 0 bases for V and 0 bases for J; bases not matched to a gene: 12. CDR1 is MGHRA and CDR2 is YSYEKL in the germline V gene. This specimen comes from a study of T cell responses to AZD1222 COVID-19 vaccine. Overall study results and limits: Among vaccine-associated CD4 TCRs, coverage spanned spike, with dominance at 160-218 and 743-854. Targeting of unmutated variant regions was reportedly seen in nearly half of spike-specific TCRs. After two AZD1222 doses, spike-specific TCR breadth and depth rose versus day 0.

Libraries were prepared by immunoSEQ multiplex PCR; TCRdb keeps only in-frame clonotypes and omits some of them. This sample has 150,000 to 180,000 clones; about 90% occur once, and the top ten carry under 7%. The J gene is TRBJ2-3, the V gene TRBV4-1; 7 bases are a match to TRBD1. The TCR originated in an adult in good health. The starting material was peripheral blood, obtained on day 0 of MenACWY control vaccination. CDR3 DNA: TGCGCCAGCAGCCAAGATAGAACAGGGGCGCCCACTAGCACAGATACGCAGTATTTT. It yields the protein CASSQDRTGAPTSTDTQYF.